This T cell receptor (beta chain) stems from a study of beta chain features in type 1 diabetes. Study-level background: Healthy donors and patients had similar age, gender and cell yields. The study, taken as a whole, reports: A PCR bias possibly favoring shorter templates would apply equally to patients and controls. Relative to healthy donors, patients appeared to have naive, central memory and Treg TCRB repertoires that were more similar.

V dropped 5 bases and J dropped 5; count of bases not matched to a gene: 6. This CDR3 contains 14 residues. CDR1 and CDR2 from the germline V gene are SGHDN and FVKESK. This clone turned up a few times. Its antigen is not identified. Every donor had blood drawn once into heparin, around 120 mL on average. Expressed TCRB transcripts were sequenced because the entire RNA isolate underwent reverse transcription. Clones were read by immunoSEQ multiplex PCR, and TCRdb kept only the in-frame ones, dropping some. This table has around 450,000 clones, about 10% appearing once. The origin of this receptor is a woman under 30 in good health. Sequencing was performed on naive CD4+ T cells from blood. V and J are TRBV14 and TRBJ2-1, with 7 bases lining up with TRBD2. The CDR3 region is CASSRRGTDNEQFF. The CDR3 region has the DNA TGTGCCAGCAGCAGGCGGGGGACTGACAATGAGCAGTTCTTC.